This TCR beta chain is drawn from a study of Ad26.COV2.S vaccination and SARS-CoV-2 variants. Study-wide results and caveats: Ad26.COV2.S recipients had broader spike-specific TCRs (P = 0.0014). TCR breadth and depth estimates may have understated total T cell responses. Substantial breadth was reportedly displayed by spike-specific CD8+ and CD4+ T cell responses after vaccination.

This table comes from immunoSEQ multiplex PCR, and its TCRdb copy is limited to in-frame clones, with some not included. This table holds about 140,000 clones, about nine tenths found once. To note about this clone: Its antigen remains unidentified.

Trimming stripped 7 bases from V and 3 bases from J, with 12 bases between. This CDR3 is built from 13 residues. This sequence originates from a human donor who had recovered from COVID-19. This sample comprised peripheral blood, obtained after recovery from COVID-19. This chain links TRBV12-3 or TRBV12-4 with TRBJ1-2; D not resolved. The CDR3 reads CASTYRADYGYTF. The CDR3 region has the DNA TGTGCCAGCACCTATCGGGCGGACTATGGCTACACCTTC.